This TCR beta chain was profiled in a study of glioma-infiltrating T cells. Regarding the study as a whole: Tissue-blood divergence was below expectation in non-neoplastic patients, above in gliomas.

Using RNA template, CDR3s of TCR alpha and beta were amplified with iRepertoire arm-PCR. For one-step reverse transcription and amplification, roughly 95-450 ng of tissue mRNA or PBMC total RNA was used. TCRdb recomputed calls from the multiplex PCR reads with MiXCR, one row per CDR3 protein. The sample has roughly 100,000 distinct CDR3 sequences; around 29% are singletons. For this clonotype: Its antigen remains unidentified. This may arise from a read error, as a much more abundant clone is one base away.

This CDR3 comprises 15 residues. Per the germline V gene, CDR1 is LGHDT and CDR2 is YNNKEL (reference sequence). The clonotype was recovered from a human donor with low-grade glioma or glioblastoma, undergoing nonglioma brain surgery, or in good health (not recorded which). The chain is built from TRBV3-1 and TRBJ2-4; no firm D call. Sequencing input: glioma tissue, nonneoplastic brain tissue, or PBMCs (not recorded which). Written as DNA, the CDR3 is TGTGCCAGCAGCCATTTAGCTGTAGCCAAAAACATTAAGTACTTC. Translation gives CASSHLAVAKNIKYF.